This TCR beta chain originates from a study of blood T cells in healthy people across ages. The CDR3 runs to 16 residues. V was shortened by 6 bases and J by 4 bases, with 22 bases between the two germline ends. In germline, CDR1 is DFQATT, CDR2 SNEGSKA (reference sequence). Each of the donors had 9 to 10 milliliters of peripheral blood drawn into EDTA-treated Vacutainer tubes. Using a J-beta primer mix together with a sample-barcoded 5' primer, a second PCR was run for about 6 to 12 cycles. Unique molecular identifiers of 12 random nucleotides labeled each cDNA. TCRdb re-called the 5' RACE reads through MiXCR, storing one row per CDR3 protein. The sample yields about 1.5 million distinct CDR3 sequences, roughly 43% seen once.

The gene calls are TRBV20-1 and TRBJ1-5; D possibly corresponds to TRBD1 (5 bases). The sample comprised blood. The TCR comes from a woman in her late teens or twenties in good health. The CDR3 here is CSAYPKPGRWNQPQHF. The CDR3 coding sequence is TGCAGTGCGTACCCGAAGCCGGGGCGGTGGAATCAGCCCCAGCATTTT.